One sample yielded the 5 T cell receptor beta chains listed below, sequenced in a study of T-cell reconstitution after alpha-beta-depleted transplantation in children. Using unique molecular identifiers, the investigators prepared the TCRbeta library. TCRdb reprocessed the PCR reads with MiXCR, giving one entry per CDR3 protein. The sample lists 800,000 to 1,000,000 distinct CDR3 sequences; about 29% were seen once. The input for sequencing was PBMCs, mostly from graft donor cells, taken 360 days after TCRalphabeta/CD19-depleted stem cell transplant. The origin of the receptors is a boy in the first two years of life who had a stem cell transplant for SCID, so the T cells may come from the graft donor.

The V gene is TRBV28, the J gene TRBJ2-3; TRBD2 might be the D (7 bases). The germline CDR1 and CDR2 sequences are MDHEN and SYDVKM. The CDR3 runs to 17 residues. Deletions cut 3 bases from V and 3 bases from J, with 19 bases between. CDR3 in amino acids: CASSLPLTGGLTDTQYF. CDR3 DNA: TGTGCCAGCAGTTTGCCCCTCACGGGGGGCCTTACAGATACGCAGTATTTT.

This clonotype was detected only a few times. V and J are TRBV28 and TRBJ1-1, with no clear D. The CDR3 extends over 11 amino acids. Germline V gives CDR1 MDHEN, CDR2 SYDVKM. V dropped 7 bases and J dropped 2 bases, with 5 bases sitting between them. CDR3 in amino acids: CASKVNTEAFF. CDR3 in DNA: TGTGCCAGCAAGGTAAACACTGAAGCTTTCTTT.

V gene TRBV12-3 or TRBV12-4 combines with J gene TRBJ2-7; D is possibly TRBD2 (5 bases). Trimming shortened V by 2 bases and J by 3 bases, and 14 bases separated the two germline ends. The CDR3 loop spans 15 amino acids. CDR3: CASSLRRGINYEQYF. CDR3 bases: TGTGCCAGCAGTTTAAGAAGAGGGATCAACTACGAGCAGTACTTC.

In this sample, this clonotype turned up a few times. The rearrangement uses TRBV28 and TRBJ1-2; no reliable D call. The CDR3 has 15 amino acids. V was shortened by 5 bases and J by 4 bases, with 17 bases between the two germline ends. In germline, CDR1 is MDHEN, CDR2 SYDVKM. CDR3 coding DNA: TGTGCCAGCAGTCCACCGCGAGGCAGGTTCTATGGCTACACCTTC. It codes for CASSPPRGRFYGYTF.

At least ten counts were recorded for this clonotype. This chain links TRBV6-1 with TRBJ2-1; 8 bases are a match to TRBD2. Germline lookup yields CDR1 MNHNS and CDR2 SASEGT. The CDR3 length is 18 residues. J gave up 3 bases and V 5 bases, and 15 bases lay outside the gene matches. CDR3 coding DNA: TGTGCCAGCAGTAAATATGCTCGAGCGGGGGAGATCTACAATGAGCAGTTCTTC. Encoded protein: CASSKYARAGEIYNEQFF.